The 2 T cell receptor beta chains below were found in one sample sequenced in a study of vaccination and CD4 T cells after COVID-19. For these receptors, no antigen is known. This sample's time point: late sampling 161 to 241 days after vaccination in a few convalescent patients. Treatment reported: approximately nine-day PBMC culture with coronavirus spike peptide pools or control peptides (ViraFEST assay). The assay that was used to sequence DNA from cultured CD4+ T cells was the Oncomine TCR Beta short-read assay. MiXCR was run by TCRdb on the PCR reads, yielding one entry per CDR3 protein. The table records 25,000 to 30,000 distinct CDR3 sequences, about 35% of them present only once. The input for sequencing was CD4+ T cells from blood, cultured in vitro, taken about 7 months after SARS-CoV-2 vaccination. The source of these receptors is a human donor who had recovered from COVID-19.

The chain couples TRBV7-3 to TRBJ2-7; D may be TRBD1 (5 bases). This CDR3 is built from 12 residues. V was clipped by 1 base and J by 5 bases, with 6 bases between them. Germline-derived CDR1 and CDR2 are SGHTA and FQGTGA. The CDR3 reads CASSLKGNEQYF. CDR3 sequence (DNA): TGTGCCAGCAGCTTAAAGGGGAACGAGCAGTACTTC.

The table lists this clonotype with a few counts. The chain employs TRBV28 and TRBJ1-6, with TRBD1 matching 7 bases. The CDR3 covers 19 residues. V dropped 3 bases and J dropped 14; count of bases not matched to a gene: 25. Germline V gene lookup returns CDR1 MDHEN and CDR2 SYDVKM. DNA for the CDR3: TGTGCCAGCAGTTTCACTTTAGCCCCGGGACAGCTTTGGGATTTGTCCCTCCACTTT. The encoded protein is CASSFTLAPGQLWDLSLHF.